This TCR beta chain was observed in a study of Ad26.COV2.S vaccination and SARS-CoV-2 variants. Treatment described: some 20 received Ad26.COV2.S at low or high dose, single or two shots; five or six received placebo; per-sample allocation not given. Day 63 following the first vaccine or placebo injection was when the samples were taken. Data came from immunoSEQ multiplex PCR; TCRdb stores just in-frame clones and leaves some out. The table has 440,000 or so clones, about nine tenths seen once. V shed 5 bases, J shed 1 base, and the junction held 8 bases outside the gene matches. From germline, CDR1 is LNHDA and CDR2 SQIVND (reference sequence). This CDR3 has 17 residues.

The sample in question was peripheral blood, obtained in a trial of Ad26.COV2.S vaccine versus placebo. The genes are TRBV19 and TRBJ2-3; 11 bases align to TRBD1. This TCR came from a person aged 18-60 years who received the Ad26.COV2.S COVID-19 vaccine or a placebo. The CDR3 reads CASSARTGGLGTDTQYF. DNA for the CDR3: TGTGCCAGTAGTGCCCGGACAGGGGGCTTAGGCACAGATACGCAGTATTTT.